One and the same sample provided the 21 T cell receptor beta chains below, sequenced in a study of blood T cell repertoires in COVID-19. Repertoires were generated with immunoSEQ multiplex PCR, while TCRdb's copy carries only in-frame clones and drops some. The sample yields more than 85,000 clones, approximately 90% seen once. The material sequenced was peripheral blood. Source of these receptors: a human donor with COVID-19, enrolled during active disease. The donor label of this sample is uncertain.

The rearrangement links TRBV20-1 to TRBJ2-3, with 7 bases that match TRBD2. Germline lookup yields CDR1 DFQATT and CDR2 SNEGSKA (reference sequence). The CDR3 is 10 residues long. With 8 bases clipped from V and 9 bases from J, the junction kept 5 bases outside the gene matches. Here the CDR3 reads CSSARGTQYF. In DNA form, the CDR3 reads TGCAGTTCCGCGCGGGGGACGCAGTATTTT.

V usage is TRBV13 and J usage is TRBJ2-2, with 7 bases matching TRBD2. Germline trimming cut 4 bases from V and 2 bases from J; bases unmatched to any gene: 1. Germline assignment: CDR1 PRHDT and CDR2 FYEKMQ (reference sequence). The CDR3 runs 14 residues. This chain's CDR3 is CASSSTSNTGELFF. DNA of the CDR3: TGTGCCAGCAGCTCGACTAGCAACACCGGGGAGCTGTTTTTT.

This rearrangement joins TRBV23-1 to TRBJ1-1; the D is unclear. TRBV23-1 is an open reading frame, and its role is uncertain. The CDR3 covers 11 residues. V was clipped by 7 bases and J by 5 bases, with 8 bases between them. The chain's CDR3 is CASTHRTEAFF. CDR3 coding DNA: TGCGCCAGCACCCATAGAACTGAAGCTTTCTTT.

The V gene is TRBV5-1, the J gene TRBJ2-7, with 16 bases identical to TRBD2. Germline V gene lookup returns CDR1 SGHRS and CDR2 YFSETQ. J gave up 4 bases and V 5 bases, and 12 bases lay outside the gene matches. The length of the CDR3 is 18 residues. In DNA, the CDR3 is TGCGCCAGCAGACAGGGACAAGAGGGACTAGCGGGAGGGTACGAGCAGTACTTC. It yields the protein CASRQGQEGLAGGYEQYF.

The chain uses TRBV7-2 and TRBJ2-7; TRBD2 is a possible D gene (5 bases). The V gene's germline CDR1 is SGHTA and CDR2 FQGNSA. V gave up 4 bases and J gave up 6 bases, with 13 bases separating them. The CDR3 has 13 amino acids. CDR3 bases: TGTGCCAGCAGCTATGGCCTACGGGGCGAGCAGTACTTC. It encodes CASSYGLRGEQYF.

The rearrangement joins TRBV5-5 to TRBJ1-2; D is possibly TRBD1 (5 bases). Trimming cost V 2 bases and J 0 bases, with 14 bases left between them. This CDR3 has 16 amino acids. Germline-derived CDR1 and CDR2 are SGHKS and YYEKEE (reference sequence). In nucleotides, the CDR3 is TGTGCCAGCAGCTTAGTAGCCCGGGGGGCTAACTATGGCTACACCTTC. Its protein is CASSLVARGANYGYTF.

The chain combines TRBV7-9 with TRBJ1-1, with D possibly TRBD1 on 6 matching bases. V was pared by 5 bases and J by 3 bases, with 13 bases between. Germline V gene lookup returns CDR1 SEHNR and CDR2 FQNEAQ (reference sequence). The CDR3 runs to 14 residues. CDR3 DNA: TGTGCCAGCAGCCTCTCTTACAGGGACACTGAAGCTTTCTTT. Translating it yields CASSLSYRDTEAFF.

J is TRBJ1-4 and V is TRBV11-2, with D perhaps TRBD1 (5 bases). The CDR3 loop spans 14 amino acids. V was trimmed by 5 bases and J by 7 bases, leaving 14 bases between them. Germline V gene data show CDR1 as SGHAT and CDR2 as FQNNGV. The CDR3 nucleotides are TGTGCCAGCAGCCCCCACGTGGGGCGTGAAAAACTGTTTTTT. It yields the protein CASSPHVGREKLFF.

V gene TRBV5-1 combines with J gene TRBJ1-3, with D possibly TRBD1 on 5 matching bases. Germline assignment: CDR1 SGHRS and CDR2 YFSETQ. This CDR3 region has 19 residues. The V end lost 4 bases, the J end lost 0 bases, and 23 bases lay between the germline ends. Here the CDR3 DNA reads TGCGCCAGCAGCCCCAGAGCGGGGGGAGGCCCTCGCTCTGGAAACACCATATATTTT. Translating it yields CASSPRAGGGPRSGNTIYF.

This chain joins TRBV6-5 and TRBJ1-3; no reliable D call. This CDR3 has 15 residues. The germline V gene has CDR1 MNHEY and CDR2 SVGAGI. The germline V and J ends were trimmed by 6 bases and 4 bases, with 16 bases remaining between them. CDR3 loop: CASSATQGLGNTIYF. In DNA, the CDR3 is TGTGCCAGCAGCGCCACACAAGGACTCGGAAACACCATATATTTT.

This clone occurred once. The CDR3 loop reads CASSFTGLSGNTIYF. CDR3 sequence (DNA): TGTGCCAGCAGCTTCACAGGGCTTAGTGGAAACACCATATATTTT. The genes are TRBV7-9 and TRBJ1-3, with D maybe TRBD1 (6 bases). Germline CDR1 and CDR2: SEHNR and FQNEAQ (reference sequence). There are 15 residues in the CDR3. Trimming removed 3 bases at V and 3 bases at J, with 12 bases between.

The V and J genes are TRBV7-6 and TRBJ2-7; D is possibly TRBD1 (5 bases). The CDR3 sequence is 15 residues long. V was pared by 0 bases and J by 4 bases, with 13 bases between. CDR1 is SGHVS, CDR2 FNYEAQ, per germline. This CDR3 is CASSLAGTRDYEQYF. The CDR3 DNA reads as TGTGCCAGCAGCTTAGCAGGAACCAGGGATTACGAGCAGTACTTC.

The gene calls are TRBV7-9 and TRBJ1-2; D is unresolved. Deletions cut 1 base from V and 1 base from J, with 7 bases between. Germline lookup yields CDR1 SEHNR and CDR2 FQNEAQ (reference sequence). The CDR3 is 14 amino acids. This CDR3 is CASSLGHLNYGYTF. The CDR3 coding sequence is TGTGCCAGCAGCTTAGGGCATCTTAACTATGGCTACACCTTC.

This clone was seen a few times. This chain connects TRBV5-5 to TRBJ1-3; D gene uncertain. This CDR3 comprises 16 residues. The germline V gene encodes CDR1 SGHKS and CDR2 YYEKEE (reference sequence). V was clipped by 0 bases and J by 3 bases, with 13 bases between them. The CDR3 loop reads CASSLVQAVGGNTIYF. DNA of the CDR3: TGTGCCAGCAGCTTGGTGCAGGCCGTAGGTGGAAACACCATATATTTT. Using reference TRBV5-5 and TRBJ1-3 for the parts outside the CDR3, the full variable domain is DAGVTQSPTHLIKTRGQQVTLRCSPISGHKSVSWYQQVLGQGPQFIFQYYEKEERGRGNFPDRFSARQFPNYSSELNVNALLLGDSALYLCASSLVQAVGGNTIYFGEGSWLTVV.

The chain is built from TRBV6-5 and TRBJ1-1, with D unresolved. Germline CDR1 MNHEY, CDR2 SVGAGI. Trimming removed 2 bases at V and 3 bases at J, with 13 bases between. The CDR3 is made up of 15 amino acids. In nucleotides, the CDR3 is TGTGCCAGCAGTTACGGGCTAGCGGACCACACTGAAGCTTTCTTT. Its protein is CASSYGLADHTEAFF.

The chain uses TRBV18 and TRBJ1-6; unclear D gene. V dropped 6 bases and J dropped 14 bases, with 17 bases sitting between them. Germline lookup yields CDR1 KGHSH and CDR2 LQKENI. CDR3 length: 13 amino acids. The CDR3 is CASSPDATEALHF. The CDR3 bases are TGTGCCAGCTCTCCGGACGCCACGGAGGCCCTCCACTTT.

J is TRBJ1-4 and V is TRBV7-9, with no clear D. The length of the CDR3 is 14 residues. V dropped 1 base and J dropped 4 bases, with 7 bases sitting between them. Per germline, CDR1 SEHNR and CDR2 FQNEAQ (reference sequence). DNA for the CDR3: TGTGCCAGCAGCTTAGGAGGGATTAATGAAAAACTGTTTTTT. Encoded protein: CASSLGGINEKLFF.

The V gene is TRBV24-1, the J gene TRBJ1-1; 10 nucleotides line up with TRBD1. The CDR3 is 14 residues long. The junction had 7 bases not matched to a gene; V was cut back by 9 bases and J by 4 bases. Germline CDR1 is KGHDR and CDR2 is SFDVKD. CDR3 in amino acids: CATLPRTGGTEAFF. CDR3 nucleotide sequence: TGTGCCACCCTACCCCGGACAGGGGGCACTGAAGCTTTCTTT.

The chain recombines TRBV13 with TRBJ2-7; the D gene is possibly TRBD1 (5 bases). The ends were cut back, 1 base at V and 2 bases at J, with 9 bases in the middle. This CDR3 contains 14 residues. Looked up from germline, CDR1 is PRHDT and CDR2 is FYEKMQ (reference sequence). The chain's CDR3 is CASSLEGVTYEQYF. As DNA, the CDR3 is TGTGCCAGCAGCTTAGAAGGGGTTACCTACGAGCAGTACTTC.

The rearrangement uses TRBV3-1 (or the pseudogene TRBV3-2) and TRBJ2-5; 10 positions agree with TRBD2. Per the germline V gene, CDR1 is LGHDT and CDR2 is YNNKEL (reference sequence). The CDR3 is made up of 16 amino acids. The junction had 8 bases not matched to a gene; V was cut back by 2 bases and J by 5 bases. The CDR3 DNA reads as TGTGCCAGCAGCCAACCTATAGCGGGGGGCAGGGAGACCCAGTACTTC. Its translation: CASSQPIAGGRETQYF.

The chain combines TRBV19 with TRBJ1-5; 7 bases are a match to TRBD1. Trimming took 4 bases from V and 2 from J; bases not matched to a gene: 5. Per the germline V gene, CDR1 is LNHDA and CDR2 is SQIVND (reference sequence). CDR3 length: 15 residues. In DNA, the CDR3 is TGTGCCAGTAGTAGCATTGGACAGGGCAATCAGCCCCAGCATTTT. It yields the protein CASSSIGQGNQPQHF. The variable domain in full, completed from reference TRBV19 and TRBJ1-5, reads DGGITQSPKYLFRKEGQNVTLSCEQNLNHDAMYWYRQDPGQGLRLIYYSQIVNDFQKGDIAEGYSVSREKKESFPLTVTSAQKNPTAFYLCASSSIGQGNQPQHFGDGTRLSIL.